Presented here are 20 T cell receptor beta chains from one specimen sequenced in a study of CD8 T cells in ankylosing spondylitis. From the 5' RACE reads, TCRdb called clonotypes with MiXCR, one entry per CDR3 protein. Here the sample spans approximately 250,000 distinct CDR3 sequences, 7% to 10% being singletons. Input material: blood, either unsorted or a sorted T cell fraction (not recorded which). All receptors derive from a female donor with ankylosing spondylitis or in good health (not recorded which).

Many counts were recorded for this clonotype. The CDR3 region is CASSFSGNTDTQYF. As DNA, the CDR3 is TGTGCCAGCAGCTTCAGCGGGAACACAGATACGCAGTATTTT. The rearrangement joins TRBV7-2 to TRBJ2-3; 7 bases map to TRBD2. Germline-derived CDR1 and CDR2 are SGHTA and FQGNSA. J lost 2 bases, V lost 3 bases, and 2 bases had no gene match. The CDR3 covers 14 residues.

This clonotype occurred many times. The rearrangement joins TRBV3-1 to TRBJ2-4; 9 nucleotides match TRBD2. The germline V gene encodes CDR1 LGHDT and CDR2 YNNKEL (reference sequence). The V and J ends lost 1 base and 6 bases, in that order; junction bases with no gene match: 7. There are 16 residues in the CDR3. CDR3 region: CASSQVRLAGLNIQYF. Here the CDR3 DNA reads TGTGCCAGCAGCCAAGTTCGCCTAGCGGGACTAAACATTCAGTACTTC. Full variable domain (rest looked up from reference TRBV3-1 and TRBJ2-4): DTAVSQTPKYLVTQMGNDKSIKCEQNLGHDTMYWYKQDSKKFLKIMFSYNNKELIINETVPNRFSPKSPDKAHLNLHINSLELGDSAVYFCASSQVRLAGLNIQYFGAGTRLSVL.

This clonotype has ten or more counts. The chain employs TRBV11-2 and TRBJ1-1; 7 bases fit TRBD1. The CDR3 runs 16 residues. The V gene end was trimmed by 4 bases and the J gene end by 6 bases; junction bases not matched to a gene: 14. CDR1 and CDR2 (germline): SGHAT, FQNNGV. Here the CDR3 reads CASSSPLAGGGPEAFF. CDR3 bases: TGTGCCAGCAGCTCTCCATTGGCAGGGGGAGGCCCTGAAGCTTTCTTT.

The table lists this clonotype with many counts. The J gene is TRBJ2-1, the V gene TRBV7-6; 9 nucleotides match TRBD2. Germline V gene sequence: CDR1 SGHVS, CDR2 FNYEAQ. The V and J ends lost 6 bases and 2 bases, in that order; junction bases with no gene match: 5. The CDR3 extends over 15 amino acids. The CDR3 DNA reads TGTGCCAGCAGTCCCGGGACTAGCACCTACAATGAGCAGTTCTTC. Its protein is CASSPGTSTYNEQFF.

This clonotype was recorded many times. The chain has TRBV10-1 and TRBJ2-7; D gene ambiguous. Germline values: CDR1 WNHNN, CDR2 SYGVQD (reference sequence). Trimming removed 2 bases from V and 0 bases from J, with 5 bases in between. CDR3 length: 13 residues. CDR3: CASSEQSSYEQYF. In nucleotides, the CDR3 is TGCGCCAGCAGTGAGCAGAGCTCCTACGAGCAGTACTTC.

This clonotype was counted a few times. V and J are TRBV20-1 and TRBJ2-1; TRBD2 agrees at 12 bases. Germline-derived CDR1 and CDR2 are DFQATT and SNEGSKA (reference sequence). CDR3 length: 15 amino acids. The CDR3 region is CSPKLAGGLYNEQFF. DNA of the CDR3: TGCAGCCCTAAACTAGCGGGAGGCTTGTACAATGAGCAGTTCTTC.

This clonotype has a count of ten or more. J is TRBJ2-3 and V is TRBV10-3; TRBD2 matches 10 bases. Trimming at V came to 2 bases and at J to 5 bases, leaving 4 bases not matched to a gene. The CDR3 sequence is 15 residues long. Per the germline V gene, CDR1 is ENHRY and CDR2 is SYGVKD. CDR3: CAISESSGRLDTQYF. CDR3 bases: TGTGCCATCAGTGAGAGTAGCGGGAGGTTAGATACGCAGTATTTT.

This clonotype has at least ten counts. The chain recombines TRBV20-1 with TRBJ2-4; 8 bases are shared with TRBD1. The germline CDR1 and CDR2 sequences are DFQATT and SNEGSKA (reference sequence). Trimming took 6 bases from V and 8 from J; bases not matched to a gene: 6. This CDR3 is built from 12 residues. The CDR3 protein is CSARQGTDIQYF. CDR3 nucleotide sequence: TGCAGTGCGAGACAGGGGACGGACATTCAGTACTTC.

This clonotype was detected ten times or more. The chain recombines TRBV6-2 or TRBV6-3 with TRBJ2-7; either TRBD1 or TRBD2 may fit D (5 bases each). Germline V gene data show CDR1 as MNHEY and CDR2 as SVGEGT. CDR3 length equals 11 residues. V lost 8 bases to trimming and J lost 0 bases, with 5 bases between them. The CDR3 loop reads CASGTSYEQYF. CDR3 nucleotides: TGTGCCAGCGGGACCTCCTACGAGCAGTACTTC.

V gene TRBV12-3 or TRBV12-4 combines with J gene TRBJ2-3; tentative D call: TRBD2 (5 bases). The CDR3 contains 14 residues. Between the trimmed V and J ends, which lost 7 bases and 11 bases, there was a span of 22 bases. DNA for the CDR3: TGTGCCAGCACCAAGCAGCGGCCACTTCACGGGCAGTATTTT. It translates to CASTKQRPLHGQYF.

This clonotype was counted many times. The chain joins TRBV15 to TRBJ1-3; perhaps TRBD1 as D (6 bases). This CDR3 comprises 19 residues. Trimming stripped 2 bases from V and 2 bases from J, with 22 bases between. Germline CDR1 and CDR2: LNHNV and YYDKDF (reference sequence). The CDR3 reads CATSRTRDMREFAGNTIYF. CDR3 sequence (DNA): TGTGCCACCAGCAGAACCCGGGACATGAGGGAATTCGCTGGAAACACCATATATTTT.

There are a few counts of this clonotype. V is TRBV5-4 and J is TRBJ1-5; D call uncertain. Germline V gene data show CDR1 as SGHNT and CDR2 as YYREEE (reference sequence). The CDR3 covers 16 residues. V dropped 0 bases and J dropped 0 bases, with 10 bases sitting between them. CDR3 sequence reads: CASSLGGGYSNQPQHF. The CDR3 DNA reads TGTGCCAGCAGCTTGGGTGGAGGTTATAGCAATCAGCCCCAGCATTTT.

As to this clonotype: This sequence may be a read error, since a much larger clone differs from it by one base. V usage is TRBV29-1 and J usage is TRBJ2-7; 8 bases agree with TRBD1. The CDR3 covers 15 residues. Germline loops: CDR1 SQVTM, CDR2 ANQGSEA. The CDR3 reads CSVEKGQDNSSEQYF. Written as DNA, the CDR3 is TGCAGCGTTGAAAAGGGACAGGACAACTCCTCCGAGCAGTACTTC.

With regard to this clonotype: Given a much more abundant clone one base away, this may be a read error. This chain joins TRBV6-1 and TRBJ2-5, with 7 bases lining up with TRBD2. The CDR3 sequence is 15 residues long. Germline CDR1 and CDR2: MNHNS and SASEGT. The CDR3 DNA follows: TGTGTCAGCAGGCCAGGCGCCGGGACTACGGAGACCCAGTACTTC. Translating gives CVSRPGAGTTETQYF.

The rearrangement uses TRBV20-1 and TRBJ2-3; no firm D call. Deletions cut 1 base from V and 10 bases from J, with 18 bases between. CDR3 size: 14 residues. Germline V gene data show CDR1 as DFQATT and CDR2 as SNEGSKA (reference sequence). The CDR3 coding sequence is TGCAGTGCTAGAGCTGAGCAAGTGCGTAAAGCGCAGTATTTT. Amino acids: CSARAEQVRKAQYF.

At least ten counts were recorded for this clonotype. The chain couples TRBV28 to TRBJ2-6; D uncertain. The CDR3 contains 13 residues. V lost 2 bases and J 4 bases, leaving 3 bases between the germline ends. Per the germline V gene, CDR1 is MDHEN and CDR2 is SYDVKM. In DNA, the CDR3 is TGTGCCAGCAGTTTAGGGGGGGCCAACGTCCTGACTTTC. This encodes CASSLGGANVLTF. Using reference TRBV28 and TRBJ2-6 for the parts outside the CDR3, the full variable domain is DVKVTQSSRYLVKRTGEKVFLECVQDMDHENMFWYRQDPGLGLRLIYFSYDVKMKEKGDIPEGYSVSREKKERFSLILESASTNQTSMYLCASSLGGANVLTFGAGSRLTVL.

This clonotype was counted at least ten times. The rearrangement links TRBV15 to TRBJ1-1, with TRBD1 as a possible D gene (5 bases). Germline V gives CDR1 LNHNV, CDR2 YYDKDF (reference sequence). The length of the CDR3 is 13 residues. V dropped 6 bases and J dropped 4 bases, with 12 bases sitting between them. The CDR3, as DNA: TGTGCCACCAGTGGGGACCGGCTCACTGAAGCTTTCTTT. As protein: CATSGDRLTEAFF.

This clonotype came up a few times. A junction end diverges from the germline sequence, so it may reflect a read error. The V call is TRBV2, the J call TRBJ1-4; 8 positions match TRBD1. CDR3 length: 14 amino acids. Germline V gene lookup returns CDR1 SNHLY and CDR2 FYNNEI. CDR3 amino acids: CASSEGGQEEKLLF. The CDR3 coding sequence is TGTGCCAGCAGTGAAGGGGGACAGGAGGAAAAACTGCTTTTT. The variable domain in full, completed from reference TRBV2 and TRBJ1-4, reads EPEVTQTPSHQVTQMGQEVILRCVPISNHLYFYWYRQILGQKVEFLVSFYNNEISEKSEIFDDQFSVERPDGSNFTLKIRSTKLEDSAMYFCASSEGGQEEKLLFGSGTQLSVL.

This clonotype has a count of ten or more. The chain links TRBV25-1 to TRBJ1-1; D is uncertain. V gave up 8 bases and J gave up 1 base, with 11 bases separating them. CDR3 length equals 13 residues. From germline, CDR1 is MGHDK and CDR2 SYGVNS. The CDR3 bases are TGTGCCAGCCTAGGGCCAGCGAACACTGAAGCTTTCTTT. Protein product: CASLGPANTEAFF.

In this sample, this clonotype turned up many times. The J gene is TRBJ2-7, the V gene TRBV6-6; TRBD1 matches 7 bases. V was clipped by 4 bases and J by 6 bases; unmatched bases: 3. Germline V gene sequence: CDR1 MNHNY, CDR2 SVGAGI (reference sequence). The CDR3 extends over 12 amino acids. CDR3 sequence (DNA): TGTGCCAGCAGTTCCCCAGGGGGCGAGCAGTACTTC. This sequence encodes CASSSPGGEQYF.